This T cell receptor beta chain was sequenced during a study of blood T cell repertoires in COVID-19. Study in general: The samples span acute and convalescent COVID-19 from the United States, Italy and Spain. PBMCs, B-cell-depleted T cells, or T cells were the source of the cDNA or gDNA that made up the material.

Source study methods: Reference gene primer amplification gave nucleated cell count estimates. Clones were sequenced by immunoSEQ multiplex PCR, and TCRdb holds only the in-frame ones, with some missing. V and J calls and clone size come straight from that table; D and trimming were deduced from the DNA. The sample consists of about 230,000 clones, approximately 91% of them appearing once. The J segment lost 1 base and the V segment lost 4 bases, leaving 5 bases of the junction unmatched. Looked up from germline, CDR1 is LNHDA and CDR2 is SQIVND (reference sequence). The CDR3 loop spans 16 amino acids.

Material: peripheral blood. This chain joins TRBV19 and TRBJ2-1, with 9 nucleotides matching TRBD1. The TCR sequence derives from a woman aged 55-69 years with acute or convalescent COVID-19. The CDR3 sequence is CASSSRTGASYNEQFF. The CDR3 bases are TGTGCCAGTAGTAGCAGGACAGGGGCTTCCTACAATGAGCAGTTCTTC.